This note documents a single T cell receptor beta chain sequence. Its target is not known. These data belong to a study of regulatory T cells in long-lasting Graves disease. General study results and limits: New patients shared 950 to 1,000 public clonotypes, fewer than the approximately 2,500 shared by persistent patients. Preferential use of TRBV28, TRBJ1-2 and TRBJ2-5 was seen in persistent disease. The sample size was small, and this may have reduced accuracy.

Construction of TCR beta libraries relied on iRepertoire HTBI primers and on Arm-PCR targeting CDR3 regions. From the multiplex PCR reads, TCRdb called clonotypes with MiXCR, one entry per CDR3 protein. In the table there are about 470,000 distinct CDR3 sequences, around 20% of which are singletons. Noted time point: persistent/refractory GD, antithyroid drugs over 5 years with positive TRAb. PBMCs were the source of the RNA used for TCR sequencing. One endocrinology department in Xi'an, China, was where patients came from. CDR1 SGDLS and CDR2 YYNGEE come from the germline V gene. This CDR3 has 15 amino acids. Trimming removed 3 bases from V and 4 bases from J, with 17 bases in between.

The chain couples TRBV9 to TRBJ2-7; perhaps TRBD1 as D (6 bases). This TCR came from a female donor with Graves disease. The material was peripheral blood mononuclear cells (PBMCs), obtained when the disease was refractory, from a patient treated with antithyroid drugs. CDR3 bases: TGTGCCAGCAGCGGGGGGCCGGGAATGGGGTACGAGCAGTACTTC. Translated, it gives CASSGGPGMGYEQYF.